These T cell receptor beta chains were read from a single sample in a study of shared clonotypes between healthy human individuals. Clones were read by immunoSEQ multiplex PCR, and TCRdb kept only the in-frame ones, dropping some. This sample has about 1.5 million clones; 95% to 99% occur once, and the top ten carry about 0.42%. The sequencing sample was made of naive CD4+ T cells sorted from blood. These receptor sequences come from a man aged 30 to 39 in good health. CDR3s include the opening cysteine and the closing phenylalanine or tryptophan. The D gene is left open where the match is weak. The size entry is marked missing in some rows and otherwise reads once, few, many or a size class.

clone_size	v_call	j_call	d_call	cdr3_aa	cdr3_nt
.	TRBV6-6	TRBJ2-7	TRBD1	CASRRQGAYEQYF	TGTGCCAGCAGGCGTCAGGGGGCCTACGAGCAGTACTTC
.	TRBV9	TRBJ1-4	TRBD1	CASSRDSTTNEKLFF	TGTGCCAGCAGTCGGGACAGTACAACTAATGAAAAACTGTTTTTT
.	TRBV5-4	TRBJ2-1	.	CASSLVALQPRNEQFF	TGTGCCAGCAGCTTGGTCGCCCTCCAGCCCCGCAATGAGCAGTTCTTC
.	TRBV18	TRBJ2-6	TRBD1	CASSLTGTGTGANVLTF	TGTGCCAGCTCACTTACCGGGACAGGGACTGGGGCCAACGTCCTGACTTTC
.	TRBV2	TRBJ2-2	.	CASSDQGFRVNTGELFF	TGTGCCAGCAGTGATCAAGGTTTCAGGGTGAACACCGGGGAGCTGTTTTTT
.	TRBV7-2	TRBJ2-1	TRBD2	CASSFPTSGSYNEQFF	TGTGCCAGCAGCTTCCCGACTAGCGGGAGCTACAATGAGCAGTTCTTC
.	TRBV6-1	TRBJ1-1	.	CASRRGQTPGTFF	TGTGCCAGCAGGAGAGGACAGACACCGGGGACTTTCTTT
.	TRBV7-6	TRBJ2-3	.	CASRGVEDTQYF	TGTGCCAGCAGAGGAGTGGAAGATACGCAGTATTTT
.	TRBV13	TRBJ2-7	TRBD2	CASNNAGDYPQKSSYEQYF	TGTGCCAGCAACAACGCGGGGGACTATCCCCAAAAGAGCTCCTACGAGCAGTACTTC
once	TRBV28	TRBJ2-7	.	CASKISGLGSYEQYF	TGTGCCAGCAAGATTAGCGGCCTGGGGTCCTACGAGCAGTACTTC